Reported below is one T cell receptor (beta chain). This clone has more than one count but fewer than ten. No antigen is known for it. Base qualities are not at hand, and no much larger clone is one base apart. A single peripheral blood draw of about 116 mL on average was collected from each donor into heparinised tubes. Using a panel that included CD45RO, CCR7, CD25, CD127, CD95 and CD27, naive, central memory, regulatory and stem cell-like memory CD4+ T cells were sorted on a BD FACSAria II. Every sorted population had a purity above 95%. PBMCs were separated immediately by Lymphoprep density gradient centrifugation and were stained directly, without being cultured. Samples were stained and sorted in pairs, with one healthy donor and one patient per experiment, so that batch effects were minimized. This record comes from a study of beta chain features in type 1 diabetes (dated by TCRdb to 2017 to 2018). Notes on the research overall: Patients and healthy donors did not differ in mean age, gender distribution, total cell number or subset yield. A total of approximately 100 million sorted cells were examined across all samples, and the number of cells per subset was strongly correlated with RNA yield. In the study, recently diagnosed type 1 diabetes patients and matched healthy donors were compared on the TCRB repertoires of their sorted circulating CD4+ T cell subsets. Whereas all 30 or so donors provided naive and central memory subsets, regulatory and stem cell-like memory subsets were isolated from just 8 patients and roughly eight healthy donors. The paper as a whole reports these results and caveats: Naive, central memory and regulatory TCRB repertoires appeared to be more alike among patients than among healthy donors. Type 1 diabetes patients showed a moderate but significant shortening of TCRB CDR3 length in all four CD4+ subsets. Because cDNA was sequenced instead of genomic DNA, activated cells with high expression could be over-represented, although the groups did not differ in activation or CD3 levels. HLA sub-analyses involved small numbers of individuals, so any influence of HLA type on TCRB rearrangement remained unresolved. At VDJ recombination sites, type 1 diabetes patients had fewer insertions and more deleted nucleotides, which implies abnormalities in thymic rearrangement. Shorter templates might be favored by PCR, yet because patient and control samples were amplified and corrected together, any such skew would affect both groups equally.

The High Capacity cDNA Reverse Transcription Kit was used to reverse transcribe all of the isolated RNA, meaning that expressed TCRB transcripts were what got sequenced. Naive, central memory and regulatory T cell samples underwent deep immunoSEQ sequencing, averaging about 3.57 million total reads per sample. Sorted cells were lysed in RLT buffer, and RNA was extracted using DNase-treated RNeasy Micro or Mini kits according to cell number. Each cell subset was processed separately to prevent cross-contamination, with patient and healthy donor samples processed together. The immunoSEQ multiplex PCR was used to amplify TCRB sequences from cDNA, generating 87-bp fragments that spanned the CDR3 region. Amplicons were sequenced on the Illumina HiSeq platform. The paper's data handling went like this. PCR bias was computationally corrected using synthetic template baselines, reads within Hamming distance 2 were collapsed, and singletons that could not be merged were discarded. By aligning reads against IMGT, V, D and J genes, CDR3 length, and insertions or deletions at six rearrangement sites were assigned. Within each subset, clonotype counts were normalized to sorted cell number, and only after that were true diversity and Gini coefficients computed with the tcR R package. Repertoire sharing was quantified using the overlap coefficient calculated on TCRB nucleotide sequences. Out-of-frame TCRB sequences from naive cells were analyzed to stand in for the pre-selection repertoire. What TCRdb holds here is the immuneACCESS table cut down to in-frame rearrangements. Part of the clones is not present; checked against another copy, under half of the missing clones reflect an unresolved V gene, and the others are unexplained. From that table come the V and J calls and clone size; the DNA was used to work out D and trimming. Within this sample are 200,000 to 250,000 clones, with roughly 14% of them counted one time only. Approximately 0.021% of the sample lies in the top ten.

From the cysteine through the phenylalanine, the CDR3 covers 14 amino acids. CDR3 DNA is the only sequence kept; it has 42 bases, read in frame from the first base. Unmatched junction bases come to 10, with V trimmed by 6 bases and J by 5 bases. CDR1 and CDR2, looked up from the germline V gene, are SGHDT and YYEEEE. The sample taken for sequencing was naive CD4+ T cells from blood. In the paper's terms, the cell subset or site label means: true naive CD4+ T cells. The rearranged chain carries TRBV5-6 and TRBJ2-5, with TRBD1 matching 7 junction bases. This receptor was taken from a man in his thirties or forties with type 1 diabetes. The CDR3 protein: CASITRGGWETQYF. The DNA reads TGTGCCAGCATCACCCGAGGGGGCTGGGAGACCCAGTACTTC.